What follows are 32 T cell receptor beta chains derived from one specimen sequenced in a study of cytomegalovirus exposure and HLA in healthy donors listed by TCRdb under 2017. Library preparation was by the immunoSEQ multiplex PCR assay. For the multiplex PCR, a mixture combining 60 forward primers for TCR Vbeta segments and 13 reverse primers for TCR Jbeta segments was used. TCRdb mirrors the immuneACCESS table, restricted to in-frame sequences. Some clones are absent from its copies; in checked studies, under half trace to an unresolved V gene, and the reason for the others is unknown. A total of about 180,000 clones appear in this sample, 72% of them only once. Of the sample, under 2.5% falls within the top ten clones. The sequencing sample was made of PBMCs. The receptors were gathered from a human donor in good health.

The J gene is TRBJ2-5, the V gene TRBV18; D remains ambiguous. The ends were cut back, 3 bases at V and 1 base at J, with 3 bases in the middle. Germline-derived CDR1 and CDR2 are KGHSH and LQKENI. The CDR3 extends over 12 amino acids. The CDR3 DNA reads as TGTGCCAGCTCACCGCGCCAAGAGACCCAGTACTTC. It translates to CASSPRQETQYF.

Of note for this clone: The junction shows a germline mismatch at one end, possibly a read error. This chain links TRBV19 with TRBJ2-1, with TRBD2 as a possible D gene (6 bases). CDR1 and CDR2 from the germline V gene are LNHDA and SQIVND (reference sequence). The CDR3 totals 14 residues. The DNA of the CDR3 is TGTGCCAGTAGTATTAGGGCGGGGCAAAATGAACAGTTCTTC. It translates to CASSIRAGQNEQFF.

J is TRBJ2-1 and V is TRBV2, with 12 nucleotides matching TRBD1. Germline V gene sequence: CDR1 SNHLY, CDR2 FYNNEI. CDR3 size: 14 residues. The junction had 2 bases not matched to a gene; V was cut back by 8 bases and J by 3 bases. The CDR3, as DNA: TGTGCCAGCGGGACAGGGGGCGACTACAATGAGCAGTTCTTC. It is translated as CASGTGGDYNEQFF.

J is TRBJ1-1 and V is TRBV29-1; D is unclear. The CDR3 totals 14 residues. CDR1 and CDR2 from the germline V gene are SQVTM and ANQGSEA. V lost 6 bases, J lost 0 bases, and 14 bases lay in between. CDR3 protein: CSVYPRGLNTEAFF. In DNA, the CDR3 is TGCAGCGTCTACCCCCGGGGATTGAACACTGAAGCTTTCTTT.

The rearrangement joins TRBV4-3 to TRBJ2-1, with a tentative D call TRBD1 (6 bases). The CDR3 consists of 14 residues. Germline CDR1 reads LGHNA; CDR2 reads YSLEER. V was shortened by 5 bases and J by 10 bases, with 18 bases between the two germline ends. The DNA of the CDR3 is TGCGCCAGCAGCATGGACAGTGCGACTGGAGAGCAGTTCTTC. Encoded protein: CASSMDSATGEQFF.

CDR3 nucleotide sequence: TGTGCCAGCAGTTCCTCCGGCGGGACAGGGAAGGATTTCTTT. It codes for CASSSSGGTGKDFF. The chain has TRBV6-1 and TRBJ1-1; the match to TRBD1 covers 9 bases. The germline V gene encodes CDR1 MNHNS and CDR2 SASEGT. V was pared by 5 bases and J by 13 bases, with 14 bases of the junction left unmatched. The CDR3 covers 14 residues.

The chain is built from TRBV6-1 and TRBJ1-1, with 10 bases that match TRBD1. The CDR3 sequence is 15 residues long. CDR1 is MNHNS, CDR2 SASEGT, per germline. The V segment lost 6 bases and the J segment 3 bases; nucleotides outside the gene matches: 7. CDR3 sequence: CASRSPGQGYTEAFF. CDR3 bases: TGTGCCAGCAGGTCCCCGGGACAGGGGTACACTGAAGCTTTCTTT.

The chain links TRBV5-1 to TRBJ2-2; no firm D call. Trimming shortened V by 0 bases and J by 1 base, and 7 bases separated the two germline ends. The CDR3 covers 15 residues. The germline V gene encodes CDR1 SGHRS and CDR2 YFSETQ. CDR3 loop: CASSLVRLNTGELFF. CDR3 coding DNA: TGCGCCAGCAGCTTGGTCCGACTGAACACCGGGGAGCTGTTTTTT.

The chain recombines TRBV2 with TRBJ2-6, with a weak D call TRBD2 (5 bases). V was shortened by 6 bases and J by 4 bases, with 7 bases between the two germline ends. Germline assignment: CDR1 SNHLY and CDR2 FYNNEI. The CDR3 spans 13 residues. CDR3 sequence reads: CASREGGANVLTF. CDR3 DNA sequence: TGTGCCAGCAGAGAGGGAGGGGCCAACGTCCTGACTTTC.

The chain couples TRBV9 to TRBJ1-2; TRBD1 matches 7 bases. Trimming cost V 7 bases and J 7 bases; bases outside gene matches: 13. The CDR3 sequence is 14 residues long. The germline V gene encodes CDR1 SGDLS and CDR2 YYNGEE. The chain's CDR3 is CASADLGTVIGYTF. The CDR3 DNA reads TGTGCCAGCGCGGATTTAGGGACAGTGATTGGCTACACCTTC.

The chain recombines TRBV5-8 with TRBJ2-1, with 8 bases aligning to TRBD2. Germline values: CDR1 SGHTS, CDR2 YDEGEE. V dropped 4 bases and J dropped 4; count of bases not matched to a gene: 4. This CDR3 has 14 amino acids. The CDR3 reads CASSLGLAYNEQFF. DNA of the CDR3: TGTGCCAGCAGCCTCGGACTAGCTTACAATGAGCAGTTCTTC. The variable domain in full, completed from reference TRBV5-8 and TRBJ2-1, reads EAGVTQSPTHLIKTRGQQATLRCSPISGHTSVYWYQQALGLGLQFLLWYDEGEERNRGNFPPRFSGRQFPNYSSELNVNALELEDSALYLCASSLGLAYNEQFFGPGTRLTVL.

Concerning this clone itself: Within the sample, other DNA sequences also encode this same CDR3. The chain uses TRBV2 and TRBJ1-1; TRBD1 might be the D (6 bases). V lost 4 bases to trimming and J lost 0 bases, with 9 bases between them. CDR1 and CDR2 (germline): SNHLY, FYNNEI. The CDR3 has 14 amino acids. DNA of the CDR3: TGTGCCAGCAGTGGTCAGGGGATGAACACTGAAGCTTTCTTT. Encoded protein: CASSGQGMNTEAFF. Filled out from reference TRBV2 and TRBJ1-1, the complete variable domain reads EPEVTQTPSHQVTQMGQEVILRCVPISNHLYFYWYRQILGQKVEFLVSFYNNEISEKSEIFDDQFSVERPDGSNFTLKIRSTKLEDSAMYFCASSGQGMNTEAFFGQGTRLTVV.

This clone occurred a few times. One end of the junction does not line up with germline, which may come from a read error. This chain connects TRBV7-7 to TRBJ2-2, with 11 bases fitting TRBD1. In germline, CDR1 is SSHAT, CDR2 FNYEAQ (reference sequence). The CDR3 is 15 residues long. CDR3 amino acids: CASTKDRGRTGELFF. The DNA of the CDR3 is TGTGCTAGCACCAAGGACAGGGGGCGAACCGGGGAGCTGTTTTTT.

The chain is built from TRBV10-3 and TRBJ2-3; perhaps TRBD2 as D (5 bases). In germline, CDR1 is ENHRY, CDR2 SYGVKD. Trimming stripped 10 bases from V and 2 bases from J, with 10 bases between. This CDR3 spans 12 amino acids. DNA of the CDR3: TGTGCCACCCGGGATATCACAGATACGCAGTATTTT. It specifies CATRDITDTQYF.

This chain links TRBV11-3 with TRBJ2-2; 11 bases line up with TRBD2. Germline values: CDR1 SGHNT, CDR2 YENEEA. This CDR3 contains 15 residues. V was pared by 1 base and J by 6 bases, with 1 base of the junction left unmatched. The CDR3 spells CASSLVTSGAGELFF. The CDR3 DNA sequence: TGTGCCAGCAGCTTAGTGACTAGCGGGGCCGGGGAGCTGTTTTTT.

The V and J genes are TRBV5-5 and TRBJ1-1; D not resolved. The CDR3 has 13 residues. The germline gives CDR1 SGHKS, CDR2 YYEKEE (reference sequence). V gave up 1 base and J gave up 4 bases, with 8 bases separating them. The CDR3 reads CASSLWRATEAFF. The CDR3 DNA follows: TGTGCCAGCAGCTTGTGGAGGGCCACTGAAGCTTTCTTT.

On this clone: This sample also contains other DNA sequences that code for the same CDR3. J is TRBJ2-3 and V is TRBV5-1, with D possibly being TRBD2 (7 bases). Germline-derived CDR1 and CDR2 are SGHRS and YFSETQ. CDR3 length equals 14 residues. Trimming left V 0 bases short and J 3 bases short, with 8 bases between. The CDR3 loop reads CASSLEGGTDTQYF. In DNA, the CDR3 is TGCGCCAGCAGCTTGGAGGGGGGGACAGATACGCAGTATTTT.

The chain combines TRBV19 with TRBJ2-2; TRBD2 is a possible D gene (7 bases). CDR1 LNHDA and CDR2 SQIVND come from the germline V gene (reference sequence). Deletions cut 10 bases from V and 6 bases from J, with 18 bases between. The CDR3 has 14 amino acids. The DNA for the CDR3 is TGTGCCACCCAATGGGGGGGCGGTCCCGGGGAGCTGTTTTTT. This encodes CATQWGGGPGELFF.

This clone was detected a few times. The chain joins TRBV5-5 to TRBJ2-7; TRBD2 matches at 11 bases. Looked up from germline, CDR1 is SGHKS and CDR2 is YYEKEE (reference sequence). Trimming cost V 2 bases and J 3 bases; bases outside gene matches: 1. The CDR3 sequence is 14 residues long. In DNA, the CDR3 is TGTGCCAGCAGCTTTAGCGGGGGGGTCTACGAGCAGTACTTC. Translation: CASSFSGGVYEQYF.

The rearrangement joins TRBV6-4 to TRBJ2-1; TRBD1 might be the D (6 bases). The ends were cut back, 5 bases at V and 7 bases at J, with 18 bases in the middle. CDR1 is MRHNA and CDR2 is SNTAGT in the germline V gene. The length of the CDR3 is 15 residues. CDR3 loop: CASSPQGQVGNEQFF. The DNA for the CDR3 is TGTGCCAGCAGTCCCCAGGGACAAGTAGGAAATGAGCAGTTCTTC.

This chain uses TRBV27 with TRBJ2-7, with 8 bases fitting TRBD1. Trimming at V came to 6 bases and at J to 2 bases, leaving 3 bases not matched to a gene. The CDR3 loop spans 13 amino acids. CDR1 MNHEY and CDR2 SMNVEV come from the germline V gene (reference sequence). Here the CDR3 reads CASRAGGAYEQYF. The CDR3 nucleotides read TGTGCCAGCAGAGCAGGGGGCGCCTACGAGCAGTACTTC.

This clone was recorded many times. The J gene is TRBJ2-7, the V gene TRBV30, with D possibly matching TRBD1 (6 bases). The CDR3 sequence is 13 residues long. Germline V lookup: CDR1 GTSNPN, CDR2 SVGIG (reference sequence). With 4 bases removed from V and 2 bases from J, the gap between germline ends came to 12 bases. The DNA for the CDR3 is TGTGCCTGGAAGGGACACGGGCCCTACGAGCAGTACTTC. Amino acids: CAWKGHGPYEQYF. Combining the CDR3 with reference TRBV30 and TRBJ2-7 gives the whole variable domain SQTIHQWPATLVQPVGSPLSLECTVEGTSNPNLYWYRQAAGRGLQLLFYSVGIGQISSEVPQNLSASRPQDRQFILSSKKLLLSDSGFYLCAWKGHGPYEQYFGPGTRLTVT.

The V gene is TRBV6-6, the J gene TRBJ2-1; D unclear. CDR1 is MNHNY and CDR2 is SVGAGI in the germline V gene (reference sequence). The length of the CDR3 is 13 residues. The ends were cut back, 8 bases at V and 2 bases at J, with 10 bases in the middle. The CDR3 reads CASRVFAYNEQFF. CDR3 DNA sequence: TGTGCCAGCCGAGTGTTCGCCTACAATGAGCAGTTCTTC.

The genes are TRBV10-3 and TRBJ1-5; 8 nucleotides align to TRBD1. This CDR3 has 15 amino acids. J was trimmed by 4 bases and V by 2 bases; bases with no gene match: 4. CDR1 and CDR2 (germline): ENHRY, SYGVKD. CDR3 sequence (DNA): TGTGCCATCAGTGAGGACAGGGGCGGAAATCAGCCCCAGCATTTT. Translating it yields CAISEDRGGNQPQHF.

This rearrangement joins TRBV2 to TRBJ2-5; D is perhaps TRBD2 (6 bases). Looked up from germline, CDR1 is SNHLY and CDR2 is FYNNEI. V dropped 8 bases and J dropped 7 bases, with 11 bases sitting between them. The CDR3 has 11 residues. CDR3 in amino acids: CASGEEGTQYF. In DNA form, the CDR3 reads TGTGCCAGCGGGGAGGAAGGGACCCAGTACTTC.

At least ten counts were recorded for this clone. CDR3 amino acids: CATRVTLNTEAFF. CDR3 in DNA: TGTGCCACCAGGGTTACCCTGAACACTGAAGCTTTCTTT. This chain links TRBV19 with TRBJ1-1; D may be TRBD1 (5 bases). CDR1 LNHDA and CDR2 SQIVND come from the germline V gene (reference sequence). This CDR3 contains 13 residues. V was pared by 10 bases and J by 0 bases, with 12 bases between.

The gene calls are TRBV16 and TRBJ2-7; tentatively, D is TRBD2 (7 bases). The germline V and J ends were trimmed by 0 bases and 0 bases, with 15 bases remaining between them. The CDR3 totals 17 residues. The germline CDR1 and CDR2 sequences are KGHSY and FQNENV. DNA of the CDR3: TGTGCCAGCAGCCAATCTCTGGGAGGGGGGAGCTCCTACGAGCAGTACTTC. Translated, it gives CASSQSLGGGSSYEQYF.

The chain carries TRBV10-3 and TRBJ2-1; 11 positions agree with TRBD2. After removal of 5 bases from V and 8 bases from J, the junction contained 8 bases not matched to a gene. CDR1 ENHRY and CDR2 SYGVKD come from the germline V gene. This CDR3 spans 15 amino acids. CDR3 sequence reads: CAISPTSGVVDEQFF. CDR3 nucleotide sequence: TGTGCCATCAGTCCGACTAGCGGGGTGGTCGATGAGCAGTTCTTC.

This chain links TRBV7-2 with TRBJ2-5, with D perhaps TRBD2 (6 bases). From germline, CDR1 is SGHTA and CDR2 FQGNSA. The CDR3 sequence is 15 residues long. V lost 5 bases, J lost 2 bases, and 15 bases lay in between. The CDR3 region has the DNA TGTGCCAGCAGCCCCCGGGGAGGCAGACAAGAGACCCAGTACTTC. This encodes CASSPRGGRQETQYF.

The V and J genes are TRBV6-5 and TRBJ2-3, with 10 bases aligning to TRBD2. Germline CDR1 reads MNHEY; CDR2 reads SVGAGI. Trimming at V came to 5 bases and at J to 7 bases, leaving 6 bases not matched to a gene. The CDR3 loop spans 14 amino acids. CDR3 DNA: TGTGCCAGCAGTGGGGGACTAGCGCCCAATACGCAGTATTTT. The encoded protein is CASSGGLAPNTQYF.

This clone has only a few counts. The CDR3 bases are TGTGCCAGCAGGCTAAGACTAGCGGGGGACAACTCGGCCAATGAGCAGTTCTTC. Translated: CASRLRLAGDNSANEQFF. This sequence joins TRBV2 and TRBJ2-1; the match to TRBD2 covers 12 bases. This CDR3 region has 18 residues. V trimming: 6 bases; J trimming: 6 bases; junction bases outside the gene matches: 15. Germline V lookup: CDR1 SNHLY, CDR2 FYNNEI.

The chain couples TRBV5-5 to TRBJ2-7, with 9 bases matching TRBD1. In germline, CDR1 is SGHKS, CDR2 YYEKEE (reference sequence). This CDR3 has 14 amino acids. The trim removed 2 bases at V and 1 base at J, leaving 1 base unmatched. CDR3 protein: CASSFGTGSYEQYF. The DNA for the CDR3 is TGTGCCAGCAGCTTCGGGACAGGGTCCTACGAGCAGTACTTC. Using reference TRBV5-5 and TRBJ2-7 for the parts outside the CDR3, the full variable domain is DAGVTQSPTHLIKTRGQQVTLRCSPISGHKSVSWYQQVLGQGPQFIFQYYEKEERGRGNFPDRFSARQFPNYSSELNVNALLLGDSALYLCASSFGTGSYEQYFGPGTRLTVT.